This is a list of T cell receptor beta chains from one sample in a study of blood T cell repertoires in COVID-19. Using immunoSEQ multiplex PCR, the repertoire was profiled, and TCRdb retains in-frame clones only, with some absent. The sample shows roughly 180,000 clones, roughly 88% of them seen only once. Input material: PBMCs or T cells enriched from blood (not recorded which). The receptor source for this set is a woman under 40 who had recovered from COVID-19. CDR3s include the opening cysteine and the closing phenylalanine or tryptophan. The D gene is left open where the match is weak. Expanded clones are given a class, and other clones once, few, many or no size at all.

>NA|TRBV30|NA|TRBJ2-5
TGTGCCTGGAGTGTGAGGGATAGCCAAGAGACCCAGTACTTC
CAWSVRDSQETQYF
>NA|TRBV9|NA|TRBJ1-2
TGTGCCAGCAGCGTAGGCCCCCAGGTTGGTGGCTACACCTTC
CASSVGPQVGGYTF
>TRBD1|TRBV3-1/TRBV3-2|NA|TRBJ1-5
TGTGCCAGCAGCCCCAGGGGGCTGGGTCAGCCCCAGCATTTT
CASSPRGLGQPQHF
>NA|TRBV19|once|TRBJ1-3
TGTGCCAGTAGTACCACAGGGCCTGGAAACACCATATATTTT
CASSTTGPGNTIYF
>NA|TRBV6-6|NA|TRBJ2-7
TGTGCCAGCAGTTTCCAGGCTTCGTTGGAGCAGTACTTC
CASSFQASLEQYF
>TRBD1|TRBV5-1|NA|TRBJ1-3
TGCGCCAGCAGCTACGGGACAGGGGGTTGGAATGGAAACACCATATATTTT
CASSYGTGGWNGNTIYF
>NA|TRBV28|once|TRBJ2-7
TGTGCCAGCAGCCCCACGGCGGGCGGGAAGTTCTACGAGCAGTACTTC
CASSPTAGGKFYEQYF
>TRBD1|TRBV4-1|NA|TRBJ1-1
TGCGCCAGCAGCCAAGATGACAGGGCTCCCACTGAAGCTTTCTTT
CASSQDDRAPTEAFF
>TRBD1|TRBV29-1|NA|TRBJ2-7
TGCAGCGTTGGGGGGACAGGGATCAACGAGCAGTACTTC
CSVGGTGINEQYF
>TRBD2|TRBV24-1|once|TRBJ2-1
TGTGCCACCAGTAGGGGTGGACTAGCGGGAGAAAATGAGCAGTTCTTC
CATSRGGLAGENEQFF
>NA|TRBV12-5|NA|TRBJ2-4
TGTGCTAGTGTCATGCCTCCGGATCAGGAAAACATTCAGTACTTC
CASVMPPDQENIQYF
>NA|TRBV11-3|NA|TRBJ2-7
TGTGCCAGCAGCTTAGCGAGAGGCGAGCAGTACTTC
CASSLARGEQYF
>NA|TRBV24-1|NA|TRBJ2-2
TGTGCCACCAGTGGGCCCAGGGCTGACACCGGGGAGCTGTTTTTT
CATSGPRADTGELFF
>TRBD1|TRBV2|NA|TRBJ2-1
TGTGCCAGATCTTACAGGGGTGACAATGAGCAGTTCTTC
CARSYRGDNEQFF
>NA|TRBV6-5|NA|TRBJ2-7
TGTGCCAGCAGTTACTCGAGTAGTTACCACGAGCAGTACTTC
CASSYSSSYHEQYF
>TRBD2|TRBV6-6|once|TRBJ2-7
TGTGCCAGCAGTTACGCCCCGGGACTAGCGGCCTACGAGCAGTACTTC
CASSYAPGLAAYEQYF
>NA|TRBV10-2|NA|TRBJ2-1
TGCGCCAGCAGTGACCGGGACTCGCTGAATGAGCAGTTCTTC
CASSDRDSLNEQFF
>NA|TRBV30|NA|TRBJ2-1
TGTGCCTGGAATAGGGGATCCGATGAGCAGTTCTTC
CAWNRGSDEQFF
>TRBD1|TRBV6-5|NA|TRBJ1-1
TGTGCCAGCAGTTACTCGGGGCAGGGGGCCACTGAAGCTTTCTTT
CASSYSGQGATEAFF
>TRBD2|TRBV28|NA|TRBJ2-2
TGTGCCAGCAGGAGACCCGGGACTAGCGGCCCGAACACCGGGGAGCTGTTTTTT
CASRRPGTSGPNTGELFF
>NA|TRBV5-1|NA|TRBJ1-6
TGCGCCAGCAGCTTGGATGAGGTTAGGCGGGATTCACCCCTCCACTTT
CASSLDEVRRDSPLHF
>TRBD1|TRBV9|NA|TRBJ2-1
TGTGCCAGCAGCTCGCGACAGGGGCTCAACAATGAGCAGTTCTTC
CASSSRQGLNNEQFF
>TRBD2|TRBV27|NA|TRBJ2-7
TGTGCCAGCAGCGCGACGAAACTAAAGGGACTAGCGGTAGTCTACGAGCAGTACTTC
CASSATKLKGLAVVYEQYF
>TRBD1|TRBV11-3|NA|TRBJ1-5
TGTGCCAGCAGCCCAACTCAAGACAGGGTTGGCCAGCCCCAGCATTTT
CASSPTQDRVGQPQHF
>NA|TRBV21-1|NA|TRBJ1-2
TGTGCCAGCAGCGACCGGCGGGGGCCCGTCTTC
CASSDRRGPVF
>TRBD2|TRBV3-1/TRBV3-2|NA|TRBJ2-2
TGTGCCAGCAGCCAGAGGAGAGCGGGAGTTTCCGGGGAGCTGTTTTTT
CASSQRRAGVSGELFF
>TRBD1|TRBV5-6|NA|TRBJ2-7
TGTGCCAGCAGCGTGACAGGGGGCGAGCAGTACTTC
CASSVTGGEQYF
>TRBD1|TRBV28|once|TRBJ1-2
TGTGCCAGCAGTGGGCGGGACAGGGGCCCATATATTTATGGCTACACCTTC
CASSGRDRGPYIYGYTF
>NA|TRBV7-2|few|TRBJ2-7
TGTGCCAGCAGCTTAGAACTTACCTACGAGCAGTACTTC
CASSLELTYEQYF
>TRBD2|TRBV27|NA|TRBJ2-1
TGTGCCAGTAATAGCGGGAGGGACTACAATGAGCAGTTCTTC
CASNSGRDYNEQFF
>NA|TRBV12-3/TRBV12-4|NA|TRBJ2-5
TGTGCCAGCAGGTTATCTTTCCAAGAGACCCAGTACTTC
CASRLSFQETQYF
>TRBD1|TRBV7-8|NA|TRBJ1-2
TGTGCCAGCCGACCCGGGACAGGGGCTGGCTACACCTTC
CASRPGTGAGYTF
>TRBD1|TRBV14|few|TRBJ2-6
TGTGCCAGCAGGGGGGACAGGGAATCTGGGGCCAACGTCCTGACTTTC
CASRGDRESGANVLTF
>NA|TRBV27|few|TRBJ2-3
TGTGCCAGCAGTGCCGCCGATACTAGCACAGATACGCAGTATTTT
CASSAADTSTDTQYF
>NA|TRBV28|NA|TRBJ2-7
TGTGCCAGCAACAACTATTCCTACGAGCAGTACTTC
CASNNYSYEQYF
>NA|TRBV5-1|NA|TRBJ2-7
TGCGCCAGCAGCTTAGGCAGGGACTACGAGCAGTACTTC
CASSLGRDYEQYF
>NA|TRBV28|NA|TRBJ2-7
TGTGCCACCTGGAGCCGTTACGAGCAGTACTTC
CATWSRYEQYF
>TRBD1|TRBV19|NA|TRBJ1-6
TGTGCCAGTAGGATACAGGGGGACTCTAATTCACCCCTCCACTTT
CASRIQGDSNSPLHF
>TRBD1|TRBV19|NA|TRBJ2-5
TGTGCCAGTAGCCATAGGACAGGGGGCCGGTTGAGCCAAGAGACCCAGTACTTC
CASSHRTGGRLSQETQYF
>NA|TRBV2|NA|TRBJ2-1
TGTGCCAGCAGTGAACCCCCTGACAACAATGAGCAGTTCTTC
CASSEPPDNNEQFF
>NA|TRBV30|NA|TRBJ2-1
TGTGCCTACCATGGAGGCCAAGGGTATGAGCAGTTCTTC
CAYHGGQGYEQFF
>NA|TRBV28|few|TRBJ1-2
TGTGCCAGCAGTCAACCGGGAGAATATGGCTACACCTTC
CASSQPGEYGYTF
>NA|TRBV6-5|NA|TRBJ1-1
TGTGCCAGCAGGGCGAGGGGGGGTCGGACTGAAGCTTTCTTT
CASRARGGRTEAFF